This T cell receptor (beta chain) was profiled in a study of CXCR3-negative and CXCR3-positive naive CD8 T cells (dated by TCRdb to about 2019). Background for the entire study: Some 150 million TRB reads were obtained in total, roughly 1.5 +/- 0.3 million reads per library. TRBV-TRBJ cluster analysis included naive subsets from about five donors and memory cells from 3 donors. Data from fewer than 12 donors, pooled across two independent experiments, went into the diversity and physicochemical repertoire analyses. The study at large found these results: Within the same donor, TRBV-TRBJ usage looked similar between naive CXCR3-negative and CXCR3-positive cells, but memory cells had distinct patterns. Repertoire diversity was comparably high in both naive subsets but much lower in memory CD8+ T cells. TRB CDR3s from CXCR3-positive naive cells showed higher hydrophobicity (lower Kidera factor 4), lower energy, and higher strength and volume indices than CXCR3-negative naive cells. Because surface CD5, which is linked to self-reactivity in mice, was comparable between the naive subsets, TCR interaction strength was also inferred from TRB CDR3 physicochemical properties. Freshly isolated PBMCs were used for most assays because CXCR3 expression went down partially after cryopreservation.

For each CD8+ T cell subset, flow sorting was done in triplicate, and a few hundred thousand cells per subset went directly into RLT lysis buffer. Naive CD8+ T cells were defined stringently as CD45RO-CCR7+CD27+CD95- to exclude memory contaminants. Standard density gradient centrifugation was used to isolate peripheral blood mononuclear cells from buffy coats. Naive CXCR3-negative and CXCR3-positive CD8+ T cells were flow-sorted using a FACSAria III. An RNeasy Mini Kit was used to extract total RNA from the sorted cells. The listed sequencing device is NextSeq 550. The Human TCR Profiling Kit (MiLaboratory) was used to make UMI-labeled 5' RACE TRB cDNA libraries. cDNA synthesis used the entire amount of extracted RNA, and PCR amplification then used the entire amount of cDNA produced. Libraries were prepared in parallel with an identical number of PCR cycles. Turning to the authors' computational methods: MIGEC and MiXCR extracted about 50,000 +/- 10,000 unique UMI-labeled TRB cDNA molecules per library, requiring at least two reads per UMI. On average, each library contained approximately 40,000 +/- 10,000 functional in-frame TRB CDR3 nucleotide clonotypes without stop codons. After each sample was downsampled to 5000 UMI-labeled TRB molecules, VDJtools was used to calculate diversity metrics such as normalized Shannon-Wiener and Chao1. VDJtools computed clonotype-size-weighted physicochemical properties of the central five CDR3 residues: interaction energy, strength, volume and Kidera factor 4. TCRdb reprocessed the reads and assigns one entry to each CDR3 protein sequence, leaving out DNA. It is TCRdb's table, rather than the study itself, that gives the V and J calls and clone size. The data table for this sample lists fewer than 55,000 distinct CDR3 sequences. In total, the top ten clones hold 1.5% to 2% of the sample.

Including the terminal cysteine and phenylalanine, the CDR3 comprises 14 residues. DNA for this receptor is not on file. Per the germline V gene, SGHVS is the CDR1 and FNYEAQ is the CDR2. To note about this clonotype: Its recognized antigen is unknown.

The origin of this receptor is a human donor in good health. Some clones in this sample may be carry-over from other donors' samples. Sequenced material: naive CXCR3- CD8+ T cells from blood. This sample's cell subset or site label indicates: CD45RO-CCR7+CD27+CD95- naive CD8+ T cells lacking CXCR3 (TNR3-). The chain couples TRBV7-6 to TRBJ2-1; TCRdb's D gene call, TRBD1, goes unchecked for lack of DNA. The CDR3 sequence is CASSLVGLLGQQFF.